The clone carrying this TCR beta chain was seen a handful of times. What it binds is unknown. The CDR3 extends over 17 amino acids. Trimming cost V 4 bases and J 2 bases; bases outside gene matches: 11. CDR1 is MNHEY and CDR2 is SMNVEV in the germline V gene (reference sequence). The entry originates in a study of identical twins' blood T cells. Study at large: Around 50 million reads came from about twelve libraries, six alpha, six beta.

Both ends of each TCR cDNA library bore sample-specific barcodes. Under the authors' procedure: Per-library CDR3 reads ranged about 2 to 3.6 million; clonotypes, ~90,000 to ~500,000. MiXCR was run by TCRdb on the 5' RACE reads, yielding one entry per CDR3 protein. TCRdb, not the original authors, processed these V and J calls. The sample has about 370,000 distinct CDR3 sequences; over 25% are singletons. Study results and caveats: V gene usage reportedly matched far better within twin pairs than unrelated donors.

The sequence was collected from a woman aged 18-49 years in good health. The chain carries TRBV27 and TRBJ2-3; 8 nucleotides agree with TRBD1. Sequencing was performed on PBMCs. The CDR3 DNA reads TGTGCCAGCAGTTATCATCTCCCCAGGGGGCCCACAGATACGCAGTATTTT. It specifies CASSYHLPRGPTDTQYF.